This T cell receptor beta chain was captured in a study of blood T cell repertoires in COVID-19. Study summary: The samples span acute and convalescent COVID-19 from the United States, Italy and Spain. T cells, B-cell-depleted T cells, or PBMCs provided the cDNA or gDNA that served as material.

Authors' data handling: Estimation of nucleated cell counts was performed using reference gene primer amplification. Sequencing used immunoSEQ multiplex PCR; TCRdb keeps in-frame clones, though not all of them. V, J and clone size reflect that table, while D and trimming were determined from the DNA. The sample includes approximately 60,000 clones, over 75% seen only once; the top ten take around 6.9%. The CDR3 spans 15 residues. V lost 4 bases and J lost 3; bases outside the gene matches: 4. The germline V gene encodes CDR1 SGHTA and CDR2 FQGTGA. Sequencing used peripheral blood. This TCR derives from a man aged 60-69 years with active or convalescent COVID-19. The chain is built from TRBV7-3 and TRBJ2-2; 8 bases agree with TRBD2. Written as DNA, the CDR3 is TGTGCCAGCAGCTCACGGGGGGGCGACACCGGGGAGCTGTTTTTT. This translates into CASSSRGGDTGELFF.